Listed below are T cell receptor beta chains from one sample, sequenced in a study of blood T cell repertoires in COVID-19. Libraries were prepared by immunoSEQ multiplex PCR; TCRdb keeps only in-frame clonotypes and omits some of them. The repertoire holds 270,000 or so clones, with approximately 81% as singletons. Source material: peripheral blood. These receptor sequences come from a woman in her late teens or twenties with acute or convalescent COVID-19. Each CDR3 is given with its conserved first and last residue. A D gene is named only where the DNA matches it firmly. Not every row has a clone size; where given, it reads once, few, many or a size class.

V: TRBV7-2; size: NA; J: TRBJ1-2; D: NA; CDR3: CASSPDKNYGYTF; DNA: TGTGCCAGCAGCCCCGACAAAAACTATGGCTACACCTTC
V: TRBV25-1; size: many; J: TRBJ2-2; D: TRBD2; CDR3: CASSELGWEGLTGELFF; DNA: TGTGCCAGCAGTGAATTGGGGTGGGAGGGGCTCACCGGGGAGCTGTTTTTT
V: TRBV10-1; size: NA; J: TRBJ1-2; D: TRBD1; CDR3: CASSGQGGYGYTF; DNA: TGCGCCAGCAGCGGACAGGGCGGGTATGGCTACACCTTC
V: TRBV10-2; size: many; J: TRBJ1-3; D: TRBD1; CDR3: CASSEDTGAGNTIYF; DNA: TGCGCCAGCAGTGAGGATACAGGGGCAGGAAACACCATATATTTT
V: TRBV7-2; size: once; J: TRBJ2-7; D: TRBD2; CDR3: CASSLAGGFLEQYF; DNA: TGTGCCAGCAGCTTAGCGGGAGGGTTCCTGGAGCAGTACTTC
V: TRBV5-4; size: once; J: TRBJ2-3; D: TRBD2; CDR3: CASSREVAGESTQYF; DNA: TGTGCCAGCAGCCGCGAGGTAGCGGGAGAGAGTACGCAGTATTTT
V: TRBV6-5; size: NA; J: TRBJ1-4; D: TRBD1; CDR3: CASSWDREQEKLFF; DNA: TGTGCCAGCAGCTGGGACAGGGAGCAGGAAAAACTGTTTTTT
V: TRBV5-3; size: NA; J: TRBJ2-7; D: TRBD2; CDR3: CARSSRIPGTSGSNSYEQYF; DNA: TGTGCCAGAAGCTCCAGAATCCCCGGAACTAGCGGGAGCAACTCCTACGAGCAGTACTTC
V: TRBV5-1; size: NA; J: TRBJ1-1; D: NA; CDR3: CASSLTRETEAFF; DNA: TGCGCCAGCAGCTTGACCCGGGAAACTGAAGCTTTCTTT
V: TRBV28; size: NA; J: TRBJ2-7; D: NA; CDR3: CASTAGYEQYF; DNA: TGTGCCAGCACTGCGGGTTACGAGCAGTACTTC
V: TRBV7-8; size: few; J: TRBJ1-1; D: NA; CDR3: CASSLVPGVGSEAFF; DNA: TGTGCCAGCAGCTTAGTTCCGGGTGTAGGTTCAGAAGCTTTCTTT
V: TRBV9; size: NA; J: TRBJ2-1; D: NA; CDR3: CASSVGGRSYNEQFF; DNA: TGTGCCAGCAGCGTGGGGGGACGATCGTACAATGAGCAGTTCTTC
V: TRBV3-1/TRBV3-2; size: NA; J: TRBJ2-7; D: NA; CDR3: CASSQGLAQTYEQYF; DNA: TGTGCCAGCAGCCAAGGGCTAGCTCAGACCTACGAGCAGTACTTC
V: TRBV5-1; size: NA; J: TRBJ1-6; D: TRBD1; CDR3: CASRKSPGQGNSPLHF; DNA: TGCGCCAGCAGAAAAAGTCCGGGACAGGGTAATTCACCCCTCCACTTT
V: TRBV28; size: NA; J: TRBJ2-7; D: TRBD1; CDR3: CASSSGGTGYEQYF; DNA: TGTGCCAGCAGTTCAGGCGGGACAGGCTACGAGCAGTACTTC
V: TRBV15; size: NA; J: TRBJ2-1; D: NA; CDR3: CATSRDRGSFSYNEQFF; DNA: TGTGCCACCAGCAGAGATCGGGGTAGCTTTTCCTACAATGAGCAGTTCTTC